A selection of T cell receptor beta chains follows, all from one sample in a study of T cell responses to AZD1222 COVID-19 vaccine. The repertoire was sequenced with immunoSEQ multiplex PCR; TCRdb's copy has only in-frame clones and lacks some. Of roughly 120,000 clones in the sample, about nine tenths were seen once. The source material was peripheral blood, sampled on day 0 of AZD1222 vaccination. All receptors derive from an adult in good health. Both conserved end residues are part of each CDR3. Fields, in order: J gene, V gene, D gene, clone size, CDR3 protein, CDR3 DNA. D genes are given only for firm matches. Clone size is stated in some rows and not others, as once, few, many or a class when expanded.

j_gene: TRBJ2-2; v_gene: TRBV10-3; d_gene: TRBD2; abundance: NA; CDR3aa: CAISDAGDTGELFF; CDR3nt: TGTGCCATCAGTGACGCGGGGGACACCGGGGAGCTGTTTTTT
j_gene: TRBJ2-5; v_gene: TRBV19; d_gene: NA; abundance: NA; CDR3aa: CASSRQIQETQYF; CDR3nt: TGTGCCAGTAGTAGACAGATCCAAGAGACCCAGTACTTC
j_gene: TRBJ1-2; v_gene: TRBV5-6; d_gene: NA; abundance: NA; CDR3aa: CASSSFGGPNYGYTF; CDR3nt: TGTGCCAGCAGCTCCTTCGGGGGACCTAACTATGGCTACACCTTC
j_gene: TRBJ1-5; v_gene: TRBV7-8; d_gene: TRBD1; abundance: NA; CDR3aa: CASSHGTANQPQHF; CDR3nt: TGTGCCAGCAGCCACGGGACAGCAAATCAGCCCCAGCATTTT
j_gene: TRBJ1-6; v_gene: TRBV27; d_gene: TRBD1; abundance: NA; CDR3aa: CASSSADRDNSPLHF; CDR3nt: TGTGCCAGCAGTTCCGCGGACAGGGATAATTCACCCCTCCACTTT
j_gene: TRBJ1-1; v_gene: TRBV11-3; d_gene: NA; abundance: NA; CDR3aa: CASSLDGGSTEAFF; CDR3nt: TGTGCCAGCAGCTTAGATGGGGGTAGCACTGAAGCTTTCTTT
j_gene: TRBJ2-7; v_gene: TRBV5-1; d_gene: NA; abundance: NA; CDR3aa: CASSWPASYEQYF; CDR3nt: TGCGCCAGCAGCTGGCCTGCCAGCTACGAGCAGTACTTC
j_gene: TRBJ1-5; v_gene: TRBV24-1; d_gene: NA; abundance: NA; CDR3aa: CATGRGEGQPQHF; CDR3nt: TGTGCCACAGGACGAGGGGAAGGACAGCCCCAGCATTTT
j_gene: TRBJ2-3; v_gene: TRBV15; d_gene: NA; abundance: once; CDR3aa: CATSLRQGGVDTDTQYF; CDR3nt: TGTGCCACCAGCCTCCGACAGGGAGGGGTAGACACAGATACGCAGTATTTT
j_gene: TRBJ2-1; v_gene: TRBV6-1; d_gene: TRBD1; abundance: once; CDR3aa: CASSEAQGGRNEQFF; CDR3nt: TGTGCCAGCAGTGAAGCACAGGGGGGAAGGAATGAGCAGTTCTTC
j_gene: TRBJ2-6; v_gene: TRBV5-1; d_gene: NA; abundance: NA; CDR3aa: CASSLGPLGRANVLTF; CDR3nt: TGCGCCAGCAGCCTGGGACCCCTCGGACGGGCCAACGTCCTGACTTTC
j_gene: TRBJ2-1; v_gene: TRBV5-1; d_gene: TRBD2; abundance: NA; CDR3aa: CASSPRTSGALPEQFF; CDR3nt: TGCGCCAGCAGCCCACGGACTAGCGGGGCGCTACCTGAGCAGTTCTTC
j_gene: TRBJ1-4; v_gene: TRBV5-1; d_gene: TRBD1; abundance: NA; CDR3aa: CASSWARGTNEKLFF; CDR3nt: TGCGCCAGCAGCTGGGCCAGGGGGACTAATGAAAAACTGTTTTTT
j_gene: TRBJ1-4; v_gene: TRBV7-9; d_gene: NA; abundance: NA; CDR3aa: CASSLGASGLGKLFF; CDR3nt: TGTGCCAGCAGCTTAGGGGCATCGGGTCTGGGAAAACTGTTTTTT
j_gene: TRBJ1-2; v_gene: TRBV30; d_gene: NA; abundance: NA; CDR3aa: CAWSSSAHYGYTF; CDR3nt: TGTGCCTGGAGTAGTTCAGCACACTATGGCTACACCTTC
j_gene: TRBJ1-1; v_gene: TRBV10-3; d_gene: NA; abundance: NA; CDR3aa: CAISEGMNTEAFF; CDR3nt: TGTGCCATCAGTGAGGGGATGAACACTGAAGCTTTCTTT
j_gene: TRBJ1-5; v_gene: TRBV5-5; d_gene: TRBD1; abundance: NA; CDR3aa: CASSPRGQANQPQHF; CDR3nt: TGTGCCAGCAGCCCAAGGGGGCAGGCTAATCAGCCCCAGCATTTT
j_gene: TRBJ1-1; v_gene: TRBV12-3/TRBV12-4; d_gene: NA; abundance: NA; CDR3aa: CASLAVNTEAFF; CDR3nt: TGTGCCAGCTTGGCTGTGAACACTGAAGCTTTCTTT
j_gene: TRBJ2-5; v_gene: TRBV13; d_gene: TRBD2; abundance: NA; CDR3aa: CASSSGGRNPETQYF; CDR3nt: TGTGCCAGCAGCAGCGGGGGGCGGAATCCAGAGACCCAGTACTTC
j_gene: TRBJ2-2; v_gene: TRBV7-8; d_gene: TRBD2; abundance: NA; CDR3aa: CASSPYLGTSANTGELFF; CDR3nt: TGTGCCAGCAGCCCATATCTTGGGACTAGCGCGAACACCGGGGAGCTGTTTTTT
j_gene: TRBJ2-2; v_gene: TRBV2; d_gene: NA; abundance: NA; CDR3aa: CASKLTGSNTGELFF; CDR3nt: TGTGCCAGCAAGCTTACAGGGTCGAACACCGGGGAGCTGTTTTTT
j_gene: TRBJ1-1; v_gene: TRBV2; d_gene: NA; abundance: NA; CDR3aa: CASSTASGAEAFF; CDR3nt: TGTGCCAGCAGTACAGCGTCGGGGGCTGAAGCTTTCTTT
j_gene: TRBJ2-7; v_gene: TRBV7-8; d_gene: TRBD2; abundance: NA; CDR3aa: CASSAYRAGGREQYF; CDR3nt: TGTGCCAGCAGCGCCTACCGTGCGGGGGGGCGCGAGCAGTACTTC
j_gene: TRBJ1-5; v_gene: TRBV5-5; d_gene: NA; abundance: NA; CDR3aa: CASSFHRTDSNQPQHF; CDR3nt: TGTGCCAGCAGCTTTCATCGGACAGATAGCAATCAGCCCCAGCATTTT
j_gene: TRBJ2-1; v_gene: TRBV5-1; d_gene: TRBD2; abundance: NA; CDR3aa: CASRKGLAGGPANEQFF; CDR3nt: TGCGCCAGCAGAAAGGGACTAGCGGGAGGGCCCGCCAATGAGCAGTTCTTC
j_gene: TRBJ1-5; v_gene: TRBV2; d_gene: NA; abundance: NA; CDR3aa: CASSRRNSNQPQHF; CDR3nt: TGTGCCAGCAGTAGACGGAATAGCAATCAGCCCCAGCATTTT
j_gene: TRBJ2-2; v_gene: TRBV30; d_gene: TRBD1; abundance: NA; CDR3aa: CAIGQGYTGELFF; CDR3nt: TGTGCCATCGGACAGGGGTACACCGGGGAGCTGTTTTTT
j_gene: TRBJ1-5; v_gene: TRBV2; d_gene: NA; abundance: NA; CDR3aa: CASSLDIQPQHF; CDR3nt: TGTGCCAGCTCCTTAGATATTCAGCCCCAGCATTTT
j_gene: TRBJ2-5; v_gene: TRBV10-1; d_gene: TRBD1; abundance: NA; CDR3aa: CASSQIGTGTQETQYF; CDR3nt: TGCGCCAGCAGTCAAATCGGGACAGGGACTCAAGAGACCCAGTACTTC